A selection of T cell receptor beta chains follows, all from one sample in a study of control samples from healthy donors and cancer patients. Sequenced by immunoSEQ multiplex PCR; TCRdb stores in-frame clones only, minus some. Of 120,000 or so clones in the sample, 80% to 95% were seen once. Sequencing was done on a sample of PBMCs. These receptors were obtained from an elderly man with head and neck cancer. The CDR3 runs from the conserved cysteine through the conserved F or W. D genes are given only for firm matches. Part of the rows lack a size; the others show once, few, many or a class for expanded clones.

V	J	size	D	CDR3	DNA
TRBV19	TRBJ1-6	-	-	CASSIGQNSPLHF	TGTGCCAGTAGTATCGGGCAAAATTCACCCCTCCACTTT
TRBV6-6	TRBJ1-1	-	-	CASSSSFGQSNTEAFF	TGTGCCAGCAGTTCCTCGTTCGGACAGTCGAACACTGAAGCTTTCTTT
TRBV19	TRBJ2-2	-	TRBD1	CASSNLRGHLAGELFF	TGTGCCAGTAGTAATCTTAGGGGGCATCTTGCCGGGGAGCTGTTTTTT
TRBV4-3	TRBJ2-1	once	TRBD1	CASSQGIGTGGNEQFF	TGCGCCAGCAGCCAAGGTATCGGGACAGGGGGGAATGAGCAGTTCTTC
TRBV11-2	TRBJ2-1	-	-	CASSSFGALEQFF	TGTGCCAGCAGCTCCTTTGGCGCGCTTGAGCAGTTCTTC
TRBV2	TRBJ1-1	-	-	CASTLRRGRVAEAFF	TGTGCCAGCACACTCCGCCGGGGCCGGGTCGCTGAAGCTTTCTTT
TRBV10-3	TRBJ1-2	-	TRBD1	CAISESRTGVDGYTF	TGTGCCATCAGTGAGTCCAGGACAGGGGTAGATGGCTACACCTTC
TRBV4-1	TRBJ1-1	-	TRBD1	CASSQQGGLVNLAFF	TGCGCCAGCAGCCAGCAGGGGGGATTGGTGAATTTGGCTTTCTTT
TRBV10-1	TRBJ2-1	-	TRBD1	CASSRRTGEGEQFF	TGCGCCAGCAGTCGACGGACAGGGGAAGGTGAGCAGTTCTTC
TRBV29-1	TRBJ2-1	-	-	CSVIPDGRNNEQFF	TGCAGCGTTATCCCGGACGGTAGGAACAATGAGCAGTTCTTC
TRBV21-1	TRBJ1-5	-	-	CASSKEGQPQHF	TGTGCCAGCAGCAAAGAGGGTCAGCCCCAGCATTTT
TRBV3-1/TRBV3-2	TRBJ2-7	-	-	CASSPRPIGRSFYEQYF	TGTGCCAGCAGCCCCAGGCCTATTGGACGGTCATTCTACGAGCAGTACTTC
TRBV11-2	TRBJ2-2	-	-	CASSLGGPGELFF	TGTGCCAGCAGCTTAGGTGGACCCGGGGAGCTGTTTTTT
TRBV5-1	TRBJ2-1	-	-	CASSALVGFDEQFF	TGCGCCAGCAGCGCCCTAGTCGGTTTCGATGAGCAGTTCTTC
TRBV2	TRBJ1-2	-	-	CASSWTDGYTF	TGTGCCAGCAGTTGGACAGACGGCTACACCTTC
TRBV3-1/TRBV3-2	TRBJ1-6	-	-	CASSQEGGSSSYNSPLHF	TGTGCCAGCAGCCAAGAGGGGGGAAGTAGCTCCTATAATTCACCCCTCCACTTT
TRBV5-1	TRBJ2-1	-	-	CASSLAIGQYYNEQFF	TGCGCCAGCAGCTTGGCCATTGGTCAATACTACAATGAGCAGTTCTTC
TRBV18	TRBJ1-6	-	TRBD1	CASSPKDTGGSNSPLHF	TGTGCCAGCTCACCGAAGGATACAGGGGGATCGAATTCACCCCTCCACTTT
TRBV5-1	TRBJ1-4	-	-	CASSLEGIGEKLFF	TGCGCCAGCAGCTTGGAGGGGATTGGGGAAAAACTGTTTTTT
TRBV20-1	TRBJ1-1	-	-	CSAVRDTEAFF	TGCAGTGCGGTTCGAGACACTGAAGCTTTCTTT
TRBV6-5	TRBJ2-2	-	-	CASTLSHRAGELFF	TGTGCCAGCACCCTATCCCACAGGGCCGGGGAGCTGTTTTTT
TRBV21-1	TRBJ1-3	-	-	CASSKGCSGNTIYF	TGTGCCAGCAGCAAAGGCTGCTCTGGAAACACCATATATTTT
TRBV4-1	TRBJ1-2	-	-	CASSHPRDPESYGYTF	TGCGCCAGCAGCCACCCCCGGGACCCAGAAAGCTATGGCTACACCTTC
TRBV27	TRBJ2-5	-	TRBD2	CASKILAEETQYF	TGTGCCAGCAAGATCCTAGCGGAAGAGACCCAGTACTTC
TRBV6-2/TRBV6-3	TRBJ2-1	-	-	CASSYSRTNEQFF	TGTGCCAGCAGTTACAGCAGGACCAATGAGCAGTTCTTC
TRBV3-1/TRBV3-2	TRBJ2-1	once	TRBD2	CASSHQALREGPYNEQFF	TGTGCCAGCAGCCACCAGGCCCTGCGGGAGGGCCCTTACAATGAGCAGTTCTTC
TRBV5-6	TRBJ1-1	-	-	CASSWAWEEAFF	TGTGCCAGCAGCTGGGCTTGGGAGGAAGCTTTCTTT
TRBV6-6	TRBJ1-6	-	-	CASSYSKDHSPLHF	TGTGCCAGCAGTTACTCGAAGGACCATTCACCCCTCCACTTT
TRBV3-1/TRBV3-2	TRBJ1-2	-	TRBD1	CASSPGQARHGYTF	TGTGCCAGCAGCCCAGGACAGGCGAGACATGGCTACACCTTC
TRBV3-1/TRBV3-2	TRBJ2-7	once	-	CASSQDWGSTYEQYF	TGTGCCAGCAGCCAAGATTGGGGTTCGACTTACGAGCAGTACTTC
TRBV4-2	TRBJ1-2	once	TRBD1	CASSHGTASNYGYTF	TGTGCCAGCAGCCACGGGACAGCCTCTAACTATGGCTACACCTTC
TRBV19	TRBJ2-7	-	TRBD1	CASSTFGQDLSYEQYF	TGTGCCAGTAGTACCTTCGGACAGGATCTCTCCTACGAGCAGTACTTC
TRBV29-1	TRBJ1-3	-	-	CSVQLRGNSGNTIYF	TGCAGCGTCCAACTCAGAGGGAACTCTGGAAACACCATATATTTT
TRBV10-3	TRBJ1-4	-	TRBD1	CATQGENNEKLFF	TGTGCCACCCAGGGGGAAAATAATGAAAAACTGTTTTTT
TRBV28	TRBJ2-7	-	TRBD1	CAISLRDRVYEQYF	TGTGCCATATCGCTCCGGGACAGGGTTTACGAGCAGTACTTC
TRBV3-1/TRBV3-2	TRBJ1-3	-	TRBD1	CASSQNRGGNTIYF	TGTGCCAGCAGCCAAAACAGGGGTGGAAACACCATATATTTT
TRBV20-1	TRBJ1-4	-	-	CSASPGASEKLFF	TGCAGTGCTAGTCCAGGGGCGAGTGAAAAACTGTTTTTT
TRBV6-2/TRBV6-3	TRBJ2-7	-	TRBD2	CASSKATGTSLYEQYF	TGTGCCAGCAGTAAGGCAACCGGGACTAGTCTTTACGAGCAGTACTTC
TRBV9	TRBJ1-5	-	TRBD1	CASSLGGGSNQPQHF	TGTGCCAGCAGCCTAGGGGGCGGGAGCAATCAGCCCCAGCATTTT
TRBV27	TRBJ2-7	-	TRBD2	CASSNLAGPYEQYF	TGTGCCAGCAGTAACCTAGCGGGACCCTACGAGCAGTACTTC
TRBV30	TRBJ2-1	-	-	CAWGRDMSSYNEQFF	TGTGCCTGGGGACGGGACATGAGCTCCTACAATGAGCAGTTCTTC